This note documents a single T cell receptor (beta chain) sequence. The source of the sample is a study of human T cells and chemical hapten exposure. On the study more broadly: Each week of the roughly 24-week study, patients had diphenylcyclopropenone applied to the scalp. Patches with 0.01% DPC went on the upper back, and the tests were read at 6 days.

Documented time point: patch test 3, about 24 weeks after DPC sensitization. Treatment here: therapeutic diphenylcyclopropenone sensitization with weekly scalp DPC. Via MiXCR, TCRdb re-called the RACE reads, giving one row per CDR3 protein. In the table there are 95,000 to 150,000 distinct CDR3 sequences, over 9% of which are singletons. The CDR3 runs 13 residues. Germline CDR1 and CDR2: MNHEY and SVGAGI. The V end was cut by 7 bases, the J end by 7 bases, with 11 bases between. The starting material was whole blood, obtained in connection with sensitization to the hapten diphenylcyclopropenone (DPC). This chain uses TRBV6-5 with TRBJ1-6, with D possibly being TRBD1 (5 bases). The source is a woman aged 45-65 years with alopecia areata. Some clones in this sample may be carry-over from other donors' samples. Here the CDR3 reads CASTAGVNSPLHF. CDR3 in DNA: TGTGCCAGCACCGCGGGGGTCAATTCACCCCTCCACTTT.